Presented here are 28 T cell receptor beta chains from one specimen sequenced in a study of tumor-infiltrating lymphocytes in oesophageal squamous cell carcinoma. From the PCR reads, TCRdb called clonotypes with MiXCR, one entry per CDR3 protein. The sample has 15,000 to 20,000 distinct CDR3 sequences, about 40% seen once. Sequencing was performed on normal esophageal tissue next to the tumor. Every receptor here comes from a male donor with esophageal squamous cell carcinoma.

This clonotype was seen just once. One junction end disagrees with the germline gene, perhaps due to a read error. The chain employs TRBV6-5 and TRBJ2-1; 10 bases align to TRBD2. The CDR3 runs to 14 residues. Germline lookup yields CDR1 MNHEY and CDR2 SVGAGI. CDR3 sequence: CASGEAGGPVEHFF. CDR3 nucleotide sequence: TGTGCCAGCGGGGAAGCGGGAGGGCCGGTAGAGCACTTCTTC.

The CDR3 DNA is TGTGCCAGCAGCAAAGCTGGGGCCTCCTACGAGCAGTACTTC. Encoded protein: CASSKAGASYEQYF. The chain combines TRBV5-4 with TRBJ2-5; a weak D match, TRBD1 (5 bases). The J call is uncertain, as TRBJ2-7 better fits the DNA end. Germline CDR1 is SGHNT and CDR2 is YYREEE (reference sequence). The CDR3 is 14 amino acids.

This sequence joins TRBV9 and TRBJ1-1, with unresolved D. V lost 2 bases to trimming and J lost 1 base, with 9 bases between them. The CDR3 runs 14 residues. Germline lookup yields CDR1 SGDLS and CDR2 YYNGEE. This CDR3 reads CASSVFPGNTEAFF. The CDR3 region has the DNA TGTGCCAGCAGCGTTTTTCCAGGGAACACTGAAGCTTTCTTT.

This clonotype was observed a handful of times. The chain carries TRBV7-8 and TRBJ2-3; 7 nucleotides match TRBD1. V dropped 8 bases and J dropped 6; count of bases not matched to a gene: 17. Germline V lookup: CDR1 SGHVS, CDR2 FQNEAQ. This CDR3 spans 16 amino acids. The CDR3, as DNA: TGTGCCAGCGCCTACCTAGACAGGGAACCTTCCGATACGCAGTATTTT. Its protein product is CASAYLDREPSDTQYF.

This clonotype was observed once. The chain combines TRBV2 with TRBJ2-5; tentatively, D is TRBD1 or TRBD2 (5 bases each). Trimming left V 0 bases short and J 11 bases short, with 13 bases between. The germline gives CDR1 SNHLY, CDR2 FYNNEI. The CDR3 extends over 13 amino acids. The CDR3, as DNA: TGTGCCAGCAGTGAAGCCAGGGCTGGGGAGCAGTACTTC. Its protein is CASSEARAGEQYF.

DNA of the CDR3: TGTGCCAGCAGCTACCGGACTTTC. Protein sequence: CASSYRTF. The chain uses TRBV7-1 and TRBJ2-6; D gene ambiguous. TRBV7-1 is classed as an ORF, of uncertain function. The CDR3 totals 8 residues. With 4 bases removed from V and 18 bases from J, the gap between germline ends came to 4 bases.

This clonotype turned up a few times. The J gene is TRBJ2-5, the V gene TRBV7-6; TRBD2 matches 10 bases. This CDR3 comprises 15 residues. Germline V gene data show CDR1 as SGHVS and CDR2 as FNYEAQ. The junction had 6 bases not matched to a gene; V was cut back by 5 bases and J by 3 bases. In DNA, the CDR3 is TGTGCCAGCAGCCTACGGACTAGCGGTGAAGAGACCCAGTACTTC. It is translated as CASSLRTSGEETQYF.

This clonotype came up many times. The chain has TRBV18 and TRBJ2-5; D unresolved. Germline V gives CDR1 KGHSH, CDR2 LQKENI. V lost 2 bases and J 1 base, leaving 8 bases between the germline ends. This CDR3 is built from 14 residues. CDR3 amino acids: CASSPRTVQETQYF. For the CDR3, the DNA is TGTGCCAGCTCACCAAGGACGGTCCAAGAGACCCAGTACTTC.

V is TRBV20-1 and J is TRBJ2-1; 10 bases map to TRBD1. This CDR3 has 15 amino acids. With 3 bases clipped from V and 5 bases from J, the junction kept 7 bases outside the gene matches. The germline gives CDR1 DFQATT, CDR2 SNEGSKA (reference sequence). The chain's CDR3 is CSASDRDRGNNEQFF. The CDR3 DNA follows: TGCAGTGCTAGTGACCGGGACAGGGGAAACAATGAGCAGTTCTTC.

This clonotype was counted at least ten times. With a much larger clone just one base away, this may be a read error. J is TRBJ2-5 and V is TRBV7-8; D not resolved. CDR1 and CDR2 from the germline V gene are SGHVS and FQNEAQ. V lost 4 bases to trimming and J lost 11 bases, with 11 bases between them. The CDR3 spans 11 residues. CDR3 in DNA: TGTGCCAGCAGCTCGAACAATGAGCAGTACTTC. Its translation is CASSSNNEQYF.

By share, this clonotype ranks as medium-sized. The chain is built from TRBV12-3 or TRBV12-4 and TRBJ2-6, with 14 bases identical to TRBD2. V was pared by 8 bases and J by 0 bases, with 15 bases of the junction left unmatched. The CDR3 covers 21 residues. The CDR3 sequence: CASDDGLAGGGGLSGANVLTF. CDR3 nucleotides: TGTGCCAGCGACGACGGACTAGCGGGAGGAGGAGGACTCTCTGGGGCCAACGTCCTGACTTTC.

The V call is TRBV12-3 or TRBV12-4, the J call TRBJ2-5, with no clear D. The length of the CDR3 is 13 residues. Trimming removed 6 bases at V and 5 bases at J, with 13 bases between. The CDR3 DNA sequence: TGTGCCAGCAGGATGGCAGTAAAGGAGACCCAGTACTTC. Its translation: CASRMAVKETQYF.

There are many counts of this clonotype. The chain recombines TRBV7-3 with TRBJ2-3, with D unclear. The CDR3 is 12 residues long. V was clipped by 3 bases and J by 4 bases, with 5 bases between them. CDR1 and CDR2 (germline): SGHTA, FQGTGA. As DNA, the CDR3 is TGTGCCAGCAGCTTCTACGCAGATACGCAGTATTTT. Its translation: CASSFYADTQYF. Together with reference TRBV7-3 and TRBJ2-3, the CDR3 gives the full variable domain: GAGVSQTPSNKVTEKGKYVELRCDPISGHTALYWYRQSLGQGPEFLIYFQGTGAADDSGLPNDRFFAVRPEGSVSTLKIQRTERGDSAVYLCASSFYADTQYFGPGTRLTVL.

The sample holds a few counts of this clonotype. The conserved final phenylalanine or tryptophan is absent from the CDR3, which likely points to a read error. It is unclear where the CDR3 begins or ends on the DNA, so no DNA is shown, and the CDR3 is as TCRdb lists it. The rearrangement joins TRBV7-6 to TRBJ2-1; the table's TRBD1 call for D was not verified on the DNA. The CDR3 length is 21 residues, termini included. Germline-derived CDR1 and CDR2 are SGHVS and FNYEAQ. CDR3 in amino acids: CASSLELGETGALIYGYTFGS.

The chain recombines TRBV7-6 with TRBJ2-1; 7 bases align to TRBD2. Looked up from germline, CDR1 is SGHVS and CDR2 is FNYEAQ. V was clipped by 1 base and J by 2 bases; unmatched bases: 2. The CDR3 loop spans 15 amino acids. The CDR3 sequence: CASSLVLATYNEQFF. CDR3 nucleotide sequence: TGTGCCAGCAGCTTAGTACTAGCGACCTACAATGAGCAGTTCTTC.

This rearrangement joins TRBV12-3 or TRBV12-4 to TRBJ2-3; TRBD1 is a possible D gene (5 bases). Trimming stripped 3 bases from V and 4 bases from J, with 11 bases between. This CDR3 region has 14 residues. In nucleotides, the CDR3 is TGTGCCAGCAGTTTCCAGGGTGCGGCAGATACGCAGTATTTT. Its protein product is CASSFQGAADTQYF.

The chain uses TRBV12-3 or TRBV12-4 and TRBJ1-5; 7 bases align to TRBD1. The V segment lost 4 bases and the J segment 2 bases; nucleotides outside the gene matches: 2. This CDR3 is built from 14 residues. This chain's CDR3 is CASSYTGGNQPQHF. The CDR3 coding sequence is TGTGCCAGCAGTTATACAGGGGGCAATCAGCCCCAGCATTTT.

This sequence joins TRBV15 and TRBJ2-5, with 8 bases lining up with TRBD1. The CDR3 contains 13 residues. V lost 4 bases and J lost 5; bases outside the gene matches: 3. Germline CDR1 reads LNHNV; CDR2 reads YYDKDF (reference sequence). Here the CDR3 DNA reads TGTGCCACCAGCATCACAGGGGGGGAGACCCAGTACTTC. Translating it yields CATSITGGETQYF. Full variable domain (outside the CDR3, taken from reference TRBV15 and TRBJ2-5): DAMVIQNPRYQVTQFGKPVTLSCSQTLNHNVMYWYQQKSSQAPKLLFHYYDKDFNNEADTPDNFQSRRPNTSFCFLDIRSPGLGDTAMYLCATSITGGETQYFGPGTRLLVL.

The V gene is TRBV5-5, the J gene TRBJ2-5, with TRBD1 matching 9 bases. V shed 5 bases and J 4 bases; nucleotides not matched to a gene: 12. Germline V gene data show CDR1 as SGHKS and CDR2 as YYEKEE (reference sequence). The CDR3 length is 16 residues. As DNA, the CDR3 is TGTGCCAGCAGTCAAAAGACAGGGGGAGGAGGAGAGACCCAGTACTTC. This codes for CASSQKTGGGGETQYF. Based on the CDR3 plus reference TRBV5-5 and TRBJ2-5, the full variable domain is DAGVTQSPTHLIKTRGQQVTLRCSPISGHKSVSWYQQVLGQGPQFIFQYYEKEERGRGNFPDRFSARQFPNYSSELNVNALLLGDSALYLCASSQKTGGGGETQYFGPGTRLLVL.

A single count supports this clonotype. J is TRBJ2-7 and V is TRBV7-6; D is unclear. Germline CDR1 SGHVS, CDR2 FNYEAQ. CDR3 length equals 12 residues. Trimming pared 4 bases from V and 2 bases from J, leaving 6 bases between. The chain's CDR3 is CASSSETYEQYF. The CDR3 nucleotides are TGTGCCAGCAGCTCGGAGACCTACGAGCAGTACTTC.

The DNA for the CDR3 is TGTGCCAGCAGTTTTTCCCCGTTCGAGCAGTACTTC. Translation gives CASSFSPFEQYF. The chain is built from TRBV12-3 or TRBV12-4 and TRBJ2-4; D gene uncertain. The better agreement between TRBJ2-7 and the DNA end casts doubt on the J call. This CDR3 is built from 12 residues.

Here the CDR3 reads CAEGVDQETQYF. The CDR3 region has the DNA TGTGCAGAGGGAGTGGACCAAGAGACCCAGTACTTC. The chain recombines TRBV5-3 with TRBJ2-5; weak D call: TRBD2 (5 bases). TRBV5-3 is filed as an ORF, its function uncertain. There are 12 residues in the CDR3.

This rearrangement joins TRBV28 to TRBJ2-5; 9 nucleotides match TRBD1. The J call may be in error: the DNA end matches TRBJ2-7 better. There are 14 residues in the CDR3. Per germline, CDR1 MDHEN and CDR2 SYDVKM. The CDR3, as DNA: TGTGCCAGCAGTTCCCCGGGACAGGGCTACGAGCAGTACTTC. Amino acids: CASSSPGQGYEQYF.

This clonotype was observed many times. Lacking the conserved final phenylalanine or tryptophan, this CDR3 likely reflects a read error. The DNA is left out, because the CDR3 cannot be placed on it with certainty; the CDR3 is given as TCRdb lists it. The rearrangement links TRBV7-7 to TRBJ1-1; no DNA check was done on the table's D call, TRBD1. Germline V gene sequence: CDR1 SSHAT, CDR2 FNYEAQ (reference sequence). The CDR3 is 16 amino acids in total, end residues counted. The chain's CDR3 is CASSPQGHWAFSTSAP.

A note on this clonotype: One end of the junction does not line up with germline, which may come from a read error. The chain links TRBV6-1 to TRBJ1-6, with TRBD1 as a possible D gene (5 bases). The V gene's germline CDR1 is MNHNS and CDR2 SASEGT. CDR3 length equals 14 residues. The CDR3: CASSELRTTYEQYF. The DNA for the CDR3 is TGTGCCAGCAGTGAATTACGGACAACCTACGAGCAGTACTTT.

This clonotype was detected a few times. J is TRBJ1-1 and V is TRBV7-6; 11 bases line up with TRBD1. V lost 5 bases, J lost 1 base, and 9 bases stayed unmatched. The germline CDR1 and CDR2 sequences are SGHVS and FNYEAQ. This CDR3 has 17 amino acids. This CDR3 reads CASSKGQGGARNTEAFF. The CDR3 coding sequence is TGTGCCAGCAGCAAGGGACAGGGGGGTGCACGGAACACTGAAGCTTTCTTT.

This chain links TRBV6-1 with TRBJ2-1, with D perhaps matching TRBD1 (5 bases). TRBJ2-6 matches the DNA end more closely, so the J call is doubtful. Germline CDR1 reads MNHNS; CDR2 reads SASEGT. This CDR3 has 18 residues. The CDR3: CASSFLQWGGAGANVLTF. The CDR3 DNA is TGTGCCAGCAGTTTCCTACAGTGGGGCGGAGCTGGGGCCAACGTCCTGACTTTC.

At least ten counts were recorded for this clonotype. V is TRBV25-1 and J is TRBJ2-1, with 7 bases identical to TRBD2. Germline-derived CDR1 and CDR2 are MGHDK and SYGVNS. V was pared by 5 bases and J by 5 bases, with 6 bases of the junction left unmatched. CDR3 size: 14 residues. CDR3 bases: TGTGCCAGCAGTCTAGCGGTCCTAAACAATGAGCAGTTCTTC. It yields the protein CASSLAVLNNEQFF.